The clone carrying this T cell receptor (beta chain) was found a few times. This sample was included in a study of CD8+ T cells in alopecia areata. Study summary: Treated patients were given oral tofacitinib, which was dosed at 5 to 10 mg twice daily.

V gave up 0 bases and J gave up 5 bases; unmatched junction bases: 6. Per germline, CDR1 LGHNA and CDR2 YSLEER. There are 15 residues in the CDR3. Investigators isolated RNA and reverse transcribed it into cDNA to act as the sequencing template. Here immunoSEQ multiplex PCR was the method, and the copy in TCRdb shows in-frame clones only, minus some. In the table there are about 88,000 clones, 40% to 50% of which are singletons. Specified treatment: oral pan-JAK inhibitor, 5-10 mg twice daily. Lesional scalp punch biopsies and peripheral blood came from alopecia areata patients. CD4+ and CD8+ T cells were sorted from PBMCs stained for CD3, CD4 and CD8.

The chain employs TRBV4-3 and TRBJ2-5, with 7 bases matching TRBD2. The sequenced sample was CD8+ T cells sorted from blood, obtained at week 24, from a patient treated with tofacitinib. The sequence was collected from a human donor with alopecia areata. The chain's CDR3 is CASSQDREGRETQYF. In DNA form, the CDR3 reads TGCGCCAGCAGCCAAGACAGGGAGGGGAGGGAGACCCAGTACTTC.